Shown below are 16 T cell receptor beta chains from a single sample sequenced in a study of blood T cell repertoires in COVID-19. Here immunoSEQ multiplex PCR was the method, and the copy in TCRdb shows in-frame clones only, minus some. The sample has over 110,000 clones; 65% to 80% are singletons. The sample taken for sequencing was peripheral blood. The source is a man in his fifties or sixties with acute or convalescent COVID-19.

The chain has TRBV19 and TRBJ1-1; 7 bases agree with TRBD1. The CDR3 runs to 14 residues. Per germline, CDR1 LNHDA and CDR2 SQIVND (reference sequence). Trimming took 3 bases from V and 1 from J; bases not matched to a gene: 2. In DNA form, the CDR3 reads TGTGCCAGTAGTATGCGGGACAGGAACACTGAAGCTTTCTTT. This translates into CASSMRDRNTEAFF.

This chain uses TRBV7-2 with TRBJ1-1; tentative D call: TRBD1 (5 bases). The CDR3 is made up of 16 amino acids. Trimming shortened V by 2 bases and J by 0 bases, and 13 bases separated the two germline ends. Per germline, CDR1 SGHTA and CDR2 FQGNSA. The CDR3 here is CASSLWGREMNTEAFF. Written as DNA, the CDR3 is TGTGCCAGCAGCTTATGGGGCAGGGAAATGAACACTGAAGCTTTCTTT.

The chain has TRBV7-2 and TRBJ1-4; 7 bases line up with TRBD1. Germline V gene data show CDR1 as SGHTA and CDR2 as FQGNSA. The CDR3 consists of 15 residues. V gave up 2 bases and J gave up 7 bases; unmatched junction bases: 7. CDR3 amino acids: CASSLNMQGVEKLFF. The CDR3 DNA sequence: TGTGCCAGCAGCTTAAATATGCAGGGGGTTGAAAAACTGTTTTTT.

The V call is TRBV5-6, the J call TRBJ2-5; 9 bases line up with TRBD2. Per the germline V gene, CDR1 is SGHDT and CDR2 is YYEEEE. CDR3 length equals 16 residues. V trimming: 4 bases; J trimming: 1 base; junction bases outside the gene matches: 8. The CDR3 loop is CASSPRGGVRQETQYF. The CDR3 coding sequence is TGTGCCAGCAGCCCGCGGGGGGGAGTTCGCCAAGAGACCCAGTACTTC.

V gene TRBV7-2 combines with J gene TRBJ2-1; D is unresolved. The ends were cut back, 1 base at V and 4 bases at J, with 11 bases in the middle. The CDR3 consists of 15 residues. Germline CDR1 is SGHTA and CDR2 is FQGNSA. CDR3 in DNA: TGTGCCAGCAGCTTAGATCGTAGCAGTTACAATGAGCAGTTCTTC. Translated: CASSLDRSSYNEQFF.

The genes are TRBV18 and TRBJ2-4; D unresolved. This CDR3 has 16 residues. V lost 1 base and J lost 6, with 16 bases in between. The V gene's germline CDR1 is KGHSH and CDR2 LQKENI. CDR3 DNA sequence: TGTGCCAGCTCACCACTTTTGAGCGAGCCGGGAAACATTCAGTACTTC. This encodes CASSPLLSEPGNIQYF.

The genes are TRBV2 and TRBJ1-6, with D possibly matching TRBD1 (5 bases). Germline values: CDR1 SNHLY, CDR2 FYNNEI. V dropped 6 bases and J dropped 9 bases, with 21 bases sitting between them. CDR3 size: 16 residues. In DNA form, the CDR3 reads TGTGCCAGCAGCGGAGGGACGGGACGTTCAGGTTCACCCCTCCACTTT. Protein: CASSGGTGRSGSPLHF. The full variable domain, in which reference TRBV2 and TRBJ1-6 provide the parts outside the CDR3, is EPEVTQTPSHQVTQMGQEVILRCVPISNHLYFYWYRQILGQKVEFLVSFYNNEISEKSEIFDDQFSVERPDGSNFTLKIRSTKLEDSAMYFCASSGGTGRSGSPLHFGNGTRLTVT.

The genes are TRBV5-5 and TRBJ2-4; 7 bases match TRBD1. Germline V gives CDR1 SGHKS, CDR2 YYEKEE (reference sequence). Germline trimming cut 4 bases from V and 8 bases from J; bases unmatched to any gene: 3. The CDR3 covers 12 residues. CDR3 region: CASSLTGDIQYF. DNA of the CDR3: TGTGCCAGCAGCCTCACAGGGGACATTCAGTACTTC.

J is TRBJ2-1 and V is TRBV2; 7 bases align to TRBD2. The CDR3 runs to 17 residues. J gave up 3 bases and V 7 bases, and 15 bases lay outside the gene matches. In germline, CDR1 is SNHLY, CDR2 FYNNEI. CDR3 protein: CASNPPIAGENYNEQFF. DNA for the CDR3: TGTGCCAGCAACCCCCCTATTGCGGGAGAAAACTACAATGAGCAGTTCTTC.

The chain has TRBV12-3 or TRBV12-4 and TRBJ2-6; D unresolved. The CDR3 length is 13 residues. V was pared by 10 bases and J by 0 bases, with 7 bases between. Written as DNA, the CDR3 is TGTGCCACCTCTCCCTCTGGGGCCAACGTCCTGACTTTC. Translating gives CATSPSGANVLTF.

In this sample, this clone turned up a few times. The chain couples TRBV18 to TRBJ1-2, with a tentative D call TRBD1 (6 bases). The CDR3 is 13 residues long. Germline V CDR1 and CDR2: KGHSH, LQKENI. The V end lost 3 bases, the J end lost 2 bases, and 7 bases lay between the germline ends. The CDR3 region has the DNA TGTGCCAGCTCACCGGACAGCAACTATGGCTACACCTTC. Protein product: CASSPDSNYGYTF.

The chain is built from TRBV3-1 (or the pseudogene TRBV3-2) and TRBJ1-2, with unresolved D. From germline, CDR1 is LGHDT and CDR2 YNNKEL (reference sequence). The CDR3 covers 12 residues. The V end was cut by 4 bases, the J end by 13 bases, with 16 bases between. DNA for the CDR3: TGTGCCAGCAGCCCTTATGGGCGGGAAAGCACCTTC. It translates to CASSPYGRESTF.

This chain links TRBV28 with TRBJ2-5; 7 nucleotides line up with TRBD1. Germline V lookup: CDR1 MDHEN, CDR2 SYDVKM. This CDR3 has 14 amino acids. J was trimmed by 2 bases and V by 4 bases; bases with no gene match: 4. The CDR3 region has the DNA TGTGCCAGCAGTTCCCCGGACAGGCAAGAGACCCAGTACTTC. It is translated as CASSSPDRQETQYF.

The chain couples TRBV28 to TRBJ2-7, with D unclear. This CDR3 is 15 amino acids long. Germline assignment: CDR1 MDHEN and CDR2 SYDVKM. Trimming took 6 bases from V and 0 from J, leaving 15 bases between them. In DNA form, the CDR3 reads TGTGCCAGCAGGACTTGGTCCGCGAGCTCCTACGAGCAGTACTTC. Protein product: CASRTWSASSYEQYF.

This clone was seen once. V gene TRBV7-2 combines with J gene TRBJ1-2; 7 bases line up with TRBD1. This CDR3 has 14 amino acids. The germline V gene encodes CDR1 SGHTA and CDR2 FQGNSA. The trim removed 7 bases at V and 6 bases at J, leaving 11 bases unmatched. CDR3 in DNA: TGTGCCAGCAACCTCAGGGGGATCGAAGATGGCTACACCTTC. Translation gives CASNLRGIEDGYTF.

This sequence joins TRBV7-8 and TRBJ1-1; tentative D call: TRBD1 (6 bases). Germline loops: CDR1 SGHVS, CDR2 FQNEAQ. Trimming pared 5 bases from V and 1 base from J, leaving 14 bases between. This CDR3 is built from 15 residues. The CDR3 nucleotides are TGTGCCAGCAGCGCAGACAGGATGAGGAACACTGAAGCTTTCTTT. Its translation is CASSADRMRNTEAFF.